The clone carrying this TCR beta chain was seen just once. V was pared by 1 base and J by 9 bases, with 3 bases of the junction left unmatched. CDR3 length equals 15 residues. The germline CDR1 and CDR2 sequences are SGHTA and FQGNSA. Using immunoSEQ multiplex PCR, the repertoire was profiled, and TCRdb retains in-frame clones only, with some absent. Counted here are over 250,000 clones, about 83% occurring once; the ten biggest clones make up 7.5% to 10%. This sample was included in a study of blood T cell repertoires in COVID-19. Input material: peripheral blood. The receptor was isolated from a woman between 45 and 60 years old who had recovered from COVID-19. The rearrangement uses TRBV7-2 and TRBJ2-1; 13 nucleotides agree with TRBD2. The CDR3: CASSLGTSGSGEQFF. The CDR3 region has the DNA TGTGCCAGCAGCTTAGGGACTAGCGGGAGTGGTGAGCAGTTCTTC.